Given below is one T cell receptor (beta chain) in context. Its recognized antigen is unknown. No per-base quality is available; no much larger clone lies one base away. The sample is drawn from a study of CD4 and CD8 cells across lung adenocarcinoma regions (dated by TCRdb to 2016 to 2019). Looking at the study overall: Intratumor heterogeneity of the T cell receptor repertoire was examined by comparing tumor centers with tumor margins.

The library was prepared using PCR. The instrument given in TCRdb is HiSeq X Ten. TCRdb itself trimmed the public reads at Q25 with fastp, ran MiXCR and retained productive beta chains. Merged by CDR3 protein, the rows form single entries marked with the most common genes and DNA. This sample has approximately 11,000 distinct CDR3 sequences in its table, and 40% to 55% of those were observed once. Of the sample, approximately 25% falls within the top ten clones. V is pruned by 6 bases and J by 1 base, leaving 1 base of the junction without a gene match. In the germline V gene (reference sequence), CDR1 corresponds to DFQATT and CDR2 to SNEGSKA. From its cysteine to its phenylalanine, the CDR3 spans 14 amino acids. Of the read, only the CDR3 DNA is kept; its 42 bases are in frame from base 1. Donors were patients with localized lung adenocarcinoma, a subtype of non-small cell lung cancer. The margins of localized lung adenocarcinomas were where the samples came from. CD8+ T cells from tumor tissue were profiled separately from CD4+ T cells for TCR repertoire analysis.

The material sequenced was CD8+ T cells from the margin of a lung tumor. Interpreted using the paper, the cell subset or site label stands for: tumor margin region. This receptor was taken from a female donor with lung adenocarcinoma. The CD4 and CD8 labels of this study may be unreliable. The chain is encoded by TRBV20-1 joined to TRBJ2-6; 9 bases in the junction line up with TRBD1. The DNA sequence is TGCAGTGCCGACAGGGGGTCTGGGGCCAACGTCCTGACTTTC. Its translation is CSADRGSGANVLTF.